The sequence of this T cell receptor (beta chain) was determined in a study of beta chain features in type 1 diabetes. cDNA synthesis used the whole RNA isolate, giving expressed TCRB sequences. The repertoire was sequenced with immunoSEQ multiplex PCR; TCRdb's copy has only in-frame clones and lacks some. There are about 360,000 clones in the sample; around an eighth occur only once, and approximately 0.011% lies in the top ten. The CDR3 sequence is 14 residues long. Germline-derived CDR1 and CDR2 are LNHDA and SQIVND (reference sequence). Losses at the gene ends were 8 bases for V and 1 base for J; bases not matched to a gene: 8. Notes on the study in general: People with Type 1 diabetes carried modestly yet significantly shorter TCRB CDR3s in all four CD4+ subsets. Whether HLA type affects TCRB rearrangement stayed undetermined in the present work.

This clone showed up just once. Its antigen is as yet unknown. The sequenced sample consisted of naive CD4+ T cells from blood. This TCR was recovered from a woman in her late teens or twenties with type 1 diabetes. J is TRBJ2-7 and V is TRBV19; 7 bases fit TRBD1. The CDR3 reads CASGDRVNSYEQYF. The CDR3 nucleotides read TGTGCCAGTGGCGACAGGGTCAATTCCTACGAGCAGTACTTC.